These 7 T cell receptor beta chains were sequenced from one sample in a study of beta chain features in type 1 diabetes. Overall study results and limits: Shorter TCRB CDR3s, moderately but significantly so, marked every one of the four CD4+ subsets in Type 1 diabetes patients.

Investigators reverse transcribed all isolated RNA, so they sequenced expressed TCRB transcripts. Measured with immunoSEQ multiplex PCR; TCRdb has only the in-frame clones, and not every one. The table includes a few hundred thousand clones, over 9% detected once. No antigens are known for them. Sequencing was carried out using central memory CD4+ T cells from blood. The receptors were gathered from a man younger than 45 with type 1 diabetes.

The J gene is TRBJ2-1, the V gene TRBV5-1, with TRBD1 matching 10 bases. The V segment lost 4 bases and the J segment 5 bases; nucleotides outside the gene matches: 3. Germline CDR1 reads SGHRS; CDR2 reads YFSETQ. This CDR3 region has 14 residues. This CDR3 is CASSPGQGHNEQFF. The CDR3 nucleotides read TGCGCCAGCAGCCCGGGACAGGGGCACAATGAGCAGTTCTTC.

In its sample, this clone was seen many times. This sequence joins TRBV28 and TRBJ2-6; D might be TRBD1 (6 bases). Germline V gene lookup returns CDR1 MDHEN and CDR2 SYDVKM. The V end lost 6 bases, the J end lost 4 bases, and 13 bases lay between the germline ends. The CDR3 totals 15 residues. This CDR3 is CASSRPGDGANVLTF. CDR3 coding DNA: TGTGCCAGCAGCCGGCCAGGGGACGGGGCCAACGTCCTGACTTTC.

This clone was counted only a few times. The chain couples TRBV5-5 to TRBJ2-3, with D possibly being TRBD2 (6 bases). The ends were cut back, 6 bases at V and 4 bases at J, with 18 bases in the middle. The CDR3 totals 15 residues. The germline V gene has CDR1 SGHKS and CDR2 YYEKEE (reference sequence). DNA for the CDR3: TGTGCCAGCATTTTAATGGAGGGGCGACCAGATACGCAGTATTTT. Its protein is CASILMEGRPDTQYF.

This clone was picked up many times. The chain carries TRBV6-6 and TRBJ2-1, with TRBD2 as a possible D gene (6 bases). V was shortened by 8 bases and J by 8 bases, with 19 bases between the two germline ends. The germline CDR1 and CDR2 sequences are MNHNY and SVGAGI (reference sequence). There are 14 residues in the CDR3. The CDR3 region has the DNA TGTGCCAGCGCTAGGGAAACTAGCAGGGATGAGCAGTTCTTC. Protein: CASARETSRDEQFF.

The chain couples TRBV9 to TRBJ2-2; D call uncertain. The CDR3 has 11 amino acids. The germline V gene encodes CDR1 SGDLS and CDR2 YYNGEE. V shed 3 bases and J shed 8 bases, with 5 bases lying between them. The CDR3, as DNA: TGTGCCAGCAGCGGCAGGGGGGAGCTGTTTTTT. Translated: CASSGRGELFF. Variable domain in full (rest from reference TRBV9 and TRBJ2-2): DSGVTQTPKHLITATGQRVTLRCSPRSGDLSVYWYQQSLDQGLQFLIQYYNGEERAKGNILERFSAQQFPDLHSELNLSSLELGDSALYFCASSGRGELFFGEGSRLTVL.

The chain employs TRBV28 and TRBJ2-1, with TRBD1 matching over 9 bases. The V gene's germline CDR1 is MDHEN and CDR2 SYDVKM. There are 15 residues in the CDR3. Germline trimming cut 7 bases from V and 9 bases from J; bases unmatched to any gene: 13. This CDR3 reads CASMGSGQGDGEQFF. The CDR3 coding sequence is TGTGCCAGCATGGGGTCGGGACAGGGTGATGGTGAGCAGTTCTTC.

The rearrangement joins TRBV30 to TRBJ1-3, with TRBD1 matching 8 bases. The germline CDR1 and CDR2 sequences are GTSNPN and SVGIG (reference sequence). This CDR3 is 14 amino acids long. V lost 5 bases, J lost 6 bases, and 9 bases stayed unmatched. The CDR3 sequence is CAWSVDRGPNTIYF. CDR3 nucleotides: TGTGCCTGGTCCGTTGACAGGGGACCAAACACCATATATTTT.